The following is a T cell receptor beta chain sequence with its context. This entry is derived from a study of CD8 T cells in Susac syndrome. Whole-study context: At blood draw, Susac syndrome patients were therapy-naive, on corticosteroids, or on intravenous immunoglobulin alone.

The CDR3 totals 13 residues. V was trimmed by 0 bases and J by 3 bases, leaving 6 bases between them. CDR1 is MNHEY and CDR2 is SMNVEV in the germline V gene (reference sequence). Random hexamers primed reverse transcription of about 0.5 to 1 ug RNA. TCR beta CDR3 was amplified by immunoSEQ covering 54 Vbeta and 13 Jbeta. Using its own MiXCR run on the immunoSEQ multiplex PCR reads, TCRdb lists one record per CDR3 protein. The data show around 200,000 distinct CDR3 sequences, around 93% seen once. The chain carries TRBV27 and TRBJ2-7; D gene unclear. The sample was CD8+ T cells from PBMCs. The receptor was isolated from a human donor with Susac syndrome. In DNA, the CDR3 is TGTGCCAGCAGTTTATCCTGGGACTACGAGCAGTACTTC. Amino acids: CASSLSWDYEQYF.